These 10 T cell receptor beta chains came from one sample sequenced in a study of tumor-infiltrating lymphocytes in primary liver carcinoma. The source material, 20-30 mg of unsorted bulk tissue, was used to co-extract RNA and DNA. The authors made TCR beta cDNA from 400 to 600 ng total RNA with a constant-region primer. Libraries of TCR beta came from three nested multiplex PCR rounds with slightly modified ARM-PCR. It was with TRBV1-TRBV30 forward primers and a C-beta reverse primer that the first two PCR rounds were run, at around 11 cycles each. TCRdb reprocessed the multiplex PCR reads via MiXCR and lists one record per CDR3 protein. This sample has about 54,000 distinct CDR3 sequences, with about 80% found just once. The sample taken for sequencing was liver tumor tissue from sampling region 2. Described subset: tumor region T2, inferior pole. The source of these receptors is a man aged 35 to 55 with primary liver carcinoma and hepatitis B virus infection.

The CDR3, as DNA: TGTGCCAGCAGCTTTCAGGGGGCGCGGGGGTTAGGTTACACCTTC. It yields the protein CASSFQGARGLGYTF. The chain employs TRBV5-6 and TRBJ1-2, with 8 bases fitting TRBD1. The V gene end was trimmed by 2 bases and the J gene end by 11 bases; junction bases not matched to a gene: 14. The CDR3 sequence is 15 residues long. Germline V gene sequence: CDR1 SGHDT, CDR2 YYEEEE.

Concerning this clonotype: One junction end does not reproduce the germline sequence, and a read error may be involved. The CDR3 coding sequence is TGCAGCGTCAACAGGGGTAGACGGAACGACCAGTACTTC. It yields the protein CSVNRGRRNDQYF. J is TRBJ2-7 and V is TRBV29-1, with TRBD1 matching 7 bases. The CDR3 sequence is 13 residues long. Germline V CDR1 and CDR2: SQVTM, ANQGSEA.

On this clonotype: Likely a read error: the CDR3 ends without its conserved phenylalanine or tryptophan. V and J are TRBV2 and TRBJ2-7; D call uncertain. The V gene's germline CDR1 is SNHLY and CDR2 FYNNEI. The CDR3 has 10 residues. V lost 6 bases and J lost 3, with 3 bases in between. The CDR3 sequence: CASRVYEQYY. The CDR3, as DNA: TGTGCCAGCAGAGTCTACGAGCAGTACTAC.

Concerning this clonotype: Germline is not matched at one junction end, which may reflect a read error. This chain joins TRBV6-6 and TRBJ1-4; TRBD1 agrees at 7 bases. This CDR3 has 14 amino acids. CDR1 and CDR2 (germline): MNHNY, SVGAGI (reference sequence). For the CDR3, the DNA is TGTGCTAGCAGGTCGGTGACAGGGAATGAAAAACTGTTTTTT. Translated: CASRSVTGNEKLFF.

The gene calls are TRBV29-1 and TRBJ2-3, with a tentative D call TRBD2 (6 bases). CDR3 length equals 14 residues. Germline V gene lookup returns CDR1 SQVTM and CDR2 ANQGSEA. V was cut by 6 bases and J by 5 bases, with 18 bases left in between. The CDR3 bases are TGCAGCGTCCGACGGGAGAGGACGATAGATACGCAGTATTTT. It yields the protein CSVRRERTIDTQYF.

J is TRBJ1-5 and V is TRBV20-1, with 7 nucleotides matching TRBD1. Germline CDR1 reads DFQATT; CDR2 reads SNEGSKA (reference sequence). The CDR3 runs to 18 residues. The V gene end was trimmed by 4 bases and the J gene end by 0 bases; junction bases not matched to a gene: 15. The CDR3 DNA sequence: TGCAGTGCTACAAGGAGGACAGGCCACCTCTCTAGCAATCAGCCCCAGCATTTT. Translated, it gives CSATRRTGHLSSNQPQHF.

Concerning this clonotype itself: Sequence at one end of the junction differs from germline and may be a read error. V usage is TRBV14 and J usage is TRBJ2-5, with unresolved D. CDR3 length equals 17 residues. Germline V lookup: CDR1 SGHDN, CDR2 FVKESK. CDR3 region: CVSSQDHAPELQETQYF. CDR3 nucleotides: TGTGTCAGCAGTCAAGACCACGCCCCGGAGTTACAAGAGACCCAGTACTTC.

The chain links TRBV7-8 to TRBJ2-5; D may be TRBD1 (6 bases). The CDR3 spans 16 residues. V lost 5 bases and J lost 4, with 20 bases in between. CDR1 and CDR2 (germline): SGHVS, FQNEAQ. CDR3 DNA sequence: TGTGCCAGCAGCCTAGACTTGGGACAAATATTAGAGACCCAGTACTTC. As protein: CASSLDLGQILETQYF. The full variable domain, its missing parts supplied by reference TRBV7-8 and TRBJ2-5, is GAGVSQSPRYKVAKRGQDVALRCDPISGHVSLFWYQQALGQGPEFLTYFQNEAQLDKSGLPSDRFFAERPEGSVSTLKIQRTQQEDSAVYLCASSLDLGQILETQYFGPGTRLLVL.

Of note for this clonotype: This sequence may be a read error, since a much larger clone differs from it by one base. The conserved final phenylalanine or tryptophan is absent from the CDR3, which likely points to a read error. The rearrangement joins TRBV25-1 to TRBJ2-2; 14 bases match TRBD2. With V trimmed by 4 bases and J by 6 bases, 10 bases remained unmatched. The CDR3 consists of 18 residues. Germline V gives CDR1 MGHDK, CDR2 SYGVNS. CDR3 sequence: CASSGPRTGLAGAGELFS. CDR3 nucleotide sequence: TGTGCCAGCAGTGGTCCGAGGACGGGACTAGCGGGAGCCGGGGAGCTGTTTTCT.

By share, this clonotype counts as medium-sized (0.01 to 0.1%). This chain links TRBV6-5 with TRBJ1-3; the D gene is possibly TRBD1 (5 bases). The length of the CDR3 is 15 residues. With 4 bases removed from V and 0 bases from J, the gap between germline ends came to 10 bases. Germline V gene sequence: CDR1 MNHEY, CDR2 SVGAGI. As DNA, the CDR3 is TGTGCCAGCAGTTTCGGGGCCAGCTCTGGAAACACCATATATTTT. As protein: CASSFGASSGNTIYF.